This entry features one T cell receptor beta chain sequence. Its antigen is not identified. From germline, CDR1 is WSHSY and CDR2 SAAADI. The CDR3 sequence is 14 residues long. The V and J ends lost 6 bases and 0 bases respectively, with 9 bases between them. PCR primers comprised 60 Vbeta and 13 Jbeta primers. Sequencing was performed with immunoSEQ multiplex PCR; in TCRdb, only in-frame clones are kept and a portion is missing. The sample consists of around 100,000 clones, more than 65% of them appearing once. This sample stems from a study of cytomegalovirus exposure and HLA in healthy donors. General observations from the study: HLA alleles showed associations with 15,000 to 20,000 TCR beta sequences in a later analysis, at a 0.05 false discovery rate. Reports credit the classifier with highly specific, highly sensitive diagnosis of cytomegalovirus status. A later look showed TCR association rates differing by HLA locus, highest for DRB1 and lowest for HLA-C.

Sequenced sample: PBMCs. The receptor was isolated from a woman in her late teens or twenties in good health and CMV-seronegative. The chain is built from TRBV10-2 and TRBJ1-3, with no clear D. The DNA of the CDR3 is TGCGCCAGCAGGATCGGTAGCTCTGGAAACACCATATATTTT. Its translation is CASRIGSSGNTIYF.